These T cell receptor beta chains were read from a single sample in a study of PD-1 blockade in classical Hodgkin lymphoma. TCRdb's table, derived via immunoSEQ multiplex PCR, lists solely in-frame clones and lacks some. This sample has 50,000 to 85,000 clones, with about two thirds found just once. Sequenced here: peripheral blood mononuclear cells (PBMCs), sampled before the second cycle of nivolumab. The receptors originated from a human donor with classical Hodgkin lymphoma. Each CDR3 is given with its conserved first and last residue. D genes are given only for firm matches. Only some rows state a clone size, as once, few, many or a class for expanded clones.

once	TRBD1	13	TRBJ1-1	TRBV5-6	TGTGCCAGCAGCCCCACAGGGGTCACTGAAGCTTTCTTT	CASSPTGVTEAFF
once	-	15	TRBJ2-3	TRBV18	TGTGCCAGCTCACCAAGCGCCGTCGAAGCAGATACGCAGTATTTT	CASSPSAVEADTQYF
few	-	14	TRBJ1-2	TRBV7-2	TGTGCCAGCAGCTTAGTCGGGGATCATGATGGCTACACCTTC	CASSLVGDHDGYTF
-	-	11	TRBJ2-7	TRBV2	TGTGCCAGCCTAAGCTCCTACGAGCAGTACTTC	CASLSSYEQYF
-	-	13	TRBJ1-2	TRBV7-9	TGTGCCAGCAGCCCAGGGGAGGTCTATGGCTACACCTTC	CASSPGEVYGYTF
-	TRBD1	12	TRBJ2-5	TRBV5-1	TGCGCCAGCAGCTTACAGGGGTGGGAGCAGTACTTC	CASSLQGWEQYF
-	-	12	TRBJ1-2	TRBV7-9	TGTGCCAGCAGTCCAGAGGGCTATGGCTACACCTTC	CASSPEGYGYTF
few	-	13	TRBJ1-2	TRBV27	TGTGCCAGCAGTTTGCTGGCGGGGGGCGGCTACACCTTC	CASSLLAGGGYTF
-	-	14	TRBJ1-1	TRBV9	TGTGCCAGCAGCCCCGGGGGGGGTCGAACTGAAGCTTTCTTT	CASSPGGGRTEAFF
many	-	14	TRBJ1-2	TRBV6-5	TGTGCCAGCAGTTACGGGCAGGACTACTATGGCTACACCTTC	CASSYGQDYYGYTF
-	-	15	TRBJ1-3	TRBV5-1	TGCGCCAGCAGCTTGGTTGGCAGCTCTGGAAACACCATATATTTT	CASSLVGSSGNTIYF
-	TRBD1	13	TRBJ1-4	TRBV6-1	TGTGCCAGCAGAAGGACAGGGGCCGAAAAACTGTTTTTT	CASRRTGAEKLFF
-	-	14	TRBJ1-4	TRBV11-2	TGTGCCAGCAGCTTAGAGAGGCTTGGGGAAAAACTGTTTTTT	CASSLERLGEKLFF
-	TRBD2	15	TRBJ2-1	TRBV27	TGTGCCAGCAGTCAAACTAGCGGGAGTTACAATGAGCAGTTCTTC	CASSQTSGSYNEQFF
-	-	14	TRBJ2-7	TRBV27	TGTGCCAGCAGTTTATCACCGGACCCCTACGAGCAGTACTTC	CASSLSPDPYEQYF
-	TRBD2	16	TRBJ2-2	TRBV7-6	TGTGCCAGCAGCTTGGGACTAGAGAGGGGCACCGGGGAGCTGTTTTTT	CASSLGLERGTGELFF
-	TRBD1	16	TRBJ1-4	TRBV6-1	TGTGCCAGCAGTGAAGATGAAGGGACAGGAGATGAAAAACTGTTTTTT	CASSEDEGTGDEKLFF
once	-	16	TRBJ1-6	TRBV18	TGTGCCAGCTCACCCCCGGCAGCAGGGCGGAATTCACCCCTCCACTTT	CASSPPAAGRNSPLHF
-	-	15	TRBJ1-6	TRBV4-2	TGTGCCAGCAGCCAAACTCCAGGGGATAATTCACCCCTCCACTTT	CASSQTPGDNSPLHF
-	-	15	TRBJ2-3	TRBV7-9	TGTGCCAGCAGCTTTTCGCGGGAAAGCACAGATACGCAGTATTTT	CASSFSRESTDTQYF
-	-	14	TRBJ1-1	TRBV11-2	TGTGCCAGCAGCTTAGTCCAGGGGAACACTGAAGCTTTCTTT	CASSLVQGNTEAFF
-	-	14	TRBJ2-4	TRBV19	TGTGCCAGTAGTATAGTGTCAGGGCTAAACATTCAGTACTTC	CASSIVSGLNIQYF
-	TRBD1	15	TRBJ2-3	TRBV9	TGTGCCAGCAGCGTAGGACAGGGGGCGACAGATACGCAGTATTTT	CASSVGQGATDTQYF
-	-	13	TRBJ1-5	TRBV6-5	TGTGCCAGCAGGCCCCTCGCCGAGGGGCCCCAGCATTTT	CASRPLAEGPQHF
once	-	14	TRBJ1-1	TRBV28	TGTGCCAGCAGCCAACCGGGACCCAACACTGAAGCTTTCTTT	CASSQPGPNTEAFF
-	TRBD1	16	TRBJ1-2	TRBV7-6	TGTGCCAGCAGCTACAACAGGGGAAACATTAACTATGGCTACACCTTC	CASSYNRGNINYGYTF
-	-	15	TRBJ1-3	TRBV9	TGTGCCAGCAGCGTGGGCGGTAGCTCTGGAAACACCATATATTTT	CASSVGGSSGNTIYF
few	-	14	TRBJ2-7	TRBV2	TGTGCCAGCAGTGAAGAGGGCAGGGGTTACGAGCAGTACTTC	CASSEEGRGYEQYF
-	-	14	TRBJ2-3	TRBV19	TGTGCCAGTAGTATTGGGGCAGGCACAGATACGCAGTATTTT	CASSIGAGTDTQYF
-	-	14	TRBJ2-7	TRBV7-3	TGTGCCAGCAGCTCAAGACAGATTATCTACGAGCAGTACTTC	CASSSRQIIYEQYF
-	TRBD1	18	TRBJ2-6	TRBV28	TGTGCCAGCAGCCTCCTCGGACAGGGAAGGTTCGGGGCCAACGTCCTGACTTTC	CASSLLGQGRFGANVLTF
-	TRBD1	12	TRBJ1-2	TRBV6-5	TGTGCCAGCAGCAATGGACAGGGGCGCTACACCTTC	CASSNGQGRYTF
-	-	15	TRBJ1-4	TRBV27	TGTGCCAGCAGTTTATTAGGAGACTTTAATGAAAAACTGTTTTTT	CASSLLGDFNEKLFF